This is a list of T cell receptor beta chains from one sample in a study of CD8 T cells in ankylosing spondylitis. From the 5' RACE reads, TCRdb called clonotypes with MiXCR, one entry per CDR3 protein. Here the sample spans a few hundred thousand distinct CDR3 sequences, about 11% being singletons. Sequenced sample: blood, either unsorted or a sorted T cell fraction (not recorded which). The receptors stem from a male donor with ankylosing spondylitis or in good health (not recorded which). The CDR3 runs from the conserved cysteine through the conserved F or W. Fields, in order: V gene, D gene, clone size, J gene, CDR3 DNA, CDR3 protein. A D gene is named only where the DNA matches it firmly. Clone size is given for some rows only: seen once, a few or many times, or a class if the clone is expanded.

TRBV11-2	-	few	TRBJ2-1	TGTGCCAGCAGCCCCGGCAACTACAATGAGCAGTTCTTC	CASSPGNYNEQFF
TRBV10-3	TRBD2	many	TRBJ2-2	TGTGCCATCAGTGAGTCCGGGACTAGCGGGGTGAACACCGGGGAGCTGTTTTTT	CAISESGTSGVNTGELFF
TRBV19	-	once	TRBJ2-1	TGTGCCAGTAGTAACAGAGACTGGTACTCCTACAATGAGCAGTTCTTC	CASSNRDWYSYNEQFF
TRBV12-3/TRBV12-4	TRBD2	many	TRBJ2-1	TGTGCCAGCAAGGCAATAGCGGGGGGTCGGGAGCAGTTCTTC	CASKAIAGGREQFF
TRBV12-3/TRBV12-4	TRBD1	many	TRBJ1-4	TGTGCCAGCACTTCGGGACAGCCGTATGAAAAACTGTTTTTT	CASTSGQPYEKLFF
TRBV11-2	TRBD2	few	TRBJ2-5	TGTGCCAGCAGCTTGGGACTAGCGGGGGGATCCGAGACCCAGTACTTC	CASSLGLAGGSETQYF
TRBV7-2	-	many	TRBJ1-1	TGTGCCAGCAGCTTAAGGGCTCTGAACACTGAAGCTTTCTTT	CASSLRALNTEAFF
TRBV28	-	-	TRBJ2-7	TGTGCCAGCAGTACTGGCCGGGCCCTCCCCTACGAGCAGTACTTC	CASSTGRALPYEQYF
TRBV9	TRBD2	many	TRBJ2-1	TGTGCCAGCAGCGTAGTGTATGGCGGGGGGGCCTCCTACAATGAGCAGTTCTTC	CASSVVYGGGASYNEQFF
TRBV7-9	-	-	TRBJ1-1	TGTGCCAGCGGAGAACGGAGGGCGACTGAAGCTTTCTTT	CASGERRATEAFF
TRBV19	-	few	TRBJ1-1	TGTGCCAGTACTCGGAGCATCAACACTGAAGCTTTCTTT	CASTRSINTEAFF
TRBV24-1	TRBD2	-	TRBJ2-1	TGTGCCACCAGCGATTTCAATGCGGGGGGGAGCTCCTACAATGAGCAGTTCTTC	CATSDFNAGGSSYNEQFF
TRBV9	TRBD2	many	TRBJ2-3	TGTGCCAGCAGCGAGACTAGCGGGGGCGATACGCAGTATTTT	CASSETSGGDTQYF
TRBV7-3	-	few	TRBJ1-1	TGTGCCAGCAGCTTAACCACCAACACTGAAGCTTTCTTT	CASSLTTNTEAFF
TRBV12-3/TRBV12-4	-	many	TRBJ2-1	TGTGCCAGCAGTTTTTCCTGGGGTGAGCAGTTCTTC	CASSFSWGEQFF
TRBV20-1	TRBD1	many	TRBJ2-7	TGCAGTGCTAGAGATGCCGGGGGACAGGGCTCCTACGAGCAGTACTTC	CSARDAGGQGSYEQYF
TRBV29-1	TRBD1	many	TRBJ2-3	TGCAGCGTTGAAGGTGTCGTCGGGACAGGGGTGTTACCAGATACGCAGTATTTT	CSVEGVVGTGVLPDTQYF
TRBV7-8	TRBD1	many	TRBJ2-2	TGTGCCAGCAGCCAGCCAGGGGGAGTGGGGGAGCTGTTTTTT	CASSQPGGVGELFF
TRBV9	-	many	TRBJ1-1	TGTGCCAGCAGCGTAGCTGACAGTTTTAACACTGAAGCTTTCTTT	CASSVADSFNTEAFF
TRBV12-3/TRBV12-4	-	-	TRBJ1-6	TGTGCCAGCAGTTTTGGGTCAGCCACCCTCCACTTT	CASSFGSATLHF
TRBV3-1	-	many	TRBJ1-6	TGTGCCAGCAGCTCCCGGGACAATTCACCCCTCCACTTT	CASSSRDNSPLHF
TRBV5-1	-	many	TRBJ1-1	TGCGCCAGCAGCTTGGATACCCCAGGGGACACTGAAGCTTTCTTT	CASSLDTPGDTEAFF
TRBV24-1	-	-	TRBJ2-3	TGTGCCACCAGTGACCCCGCTGTGTACACAGATACGCAGTATTTT	CATSDPAVYTDTQYF
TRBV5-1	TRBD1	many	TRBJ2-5	TGCGCCAGCAGCTTGCGGACAGGAGAGACCCAGTACTTC	CASSLRTGETQYF
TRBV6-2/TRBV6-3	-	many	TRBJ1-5	TGTGCCAGCAGTTACTCGTTTCAGCCCCAGCATTTT	CASSYSFQPQHF
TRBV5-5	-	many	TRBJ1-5	TGTGCCAGCAGCTTAGGTGGGGCGGGTAATCAGCCCCAGCATTTT	CASSLGGAGNQPQHF
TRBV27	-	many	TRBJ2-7	TGTGCCAGCAGCACCGGGTACGAGCAGTACTTC	CASSTGYEQYF
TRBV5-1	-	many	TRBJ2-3	TGCGCCAGCACCATGATCAGAGTCGCAGATACGCAGTATTTT	CASTMIRVADTQYF
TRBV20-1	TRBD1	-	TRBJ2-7	TGCAGTGCTAGCGCTCGGGACAGCACCCACGGGCAGTACTTC	CSASARDSTHGQYF
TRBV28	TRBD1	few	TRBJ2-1	TGTGCCAGCAGTCCGGCAACGGGACAGTACAATGAGCAGTTCTTC	CASSPATGQYNEQFF
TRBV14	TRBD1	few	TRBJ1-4	TGTGCCAGCAGCCTGGGACAGGCGGGTGAAAAACTGTTTTTT	CASSLGQAGEKLFF
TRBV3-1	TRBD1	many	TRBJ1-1	TGTGCCAGCAGCCCCGGGACAGCCTTTGAAGCTTTCTTT	CASSPGTAFEAFF